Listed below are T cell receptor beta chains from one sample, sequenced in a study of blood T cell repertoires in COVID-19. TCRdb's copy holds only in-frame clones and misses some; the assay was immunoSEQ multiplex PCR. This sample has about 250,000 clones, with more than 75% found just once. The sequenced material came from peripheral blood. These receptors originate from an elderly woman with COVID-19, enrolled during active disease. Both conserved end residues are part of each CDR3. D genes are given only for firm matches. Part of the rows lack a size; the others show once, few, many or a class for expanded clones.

cdr3_aa: CASSLGQFSGNTIYF; cdr3_nt: TGTGCCAGCAGCTTGGGACAGTTCTCTGGAAACACCATATATTTT; clone_size: NA; d_call: TRBD1; j_call: TRBJ1-3; v_call: TRBV11-1
cdr3_aa: CSVGGARDTQYF; cdr3_nt: TGCAGCGTTGGGGGAGCTAGAGATACGCAGTATTTT; clone_size: NA; d_call: NA; j_call: TRBJ2-3; v_call: TRBV29-1
cdr3_aa: CASSQVAARGEQFF; cdr3_nt: TGTGCCAGCAGCCAAGTCGCTGCACGGGGTGAGCAGTTCTTC; clone_size: NA; d_call: NA; j_call: TRBJ2-1; v_call: TRBV14
cdr3_aa: CSVGGEPNYGYTF; cdr3_nt: TGCAGCGTTGGGGGAGAGCCTAACTATGGCTACACCTTC; clone_size: NA; d_call: NA; j_call: TRBJ1-2; v_call: TRBV29-1
cdr3_aa: CASSLAAGNGYTF; cdr3_nt: TGTGCCAGCAGCTTAGCGGCAGGGAATGGCTACACCTTC; clone_size: NA; d_call: NA; j_call: TRBJ1-2; v_call: TRBV7-2
cdr3_aa: CATSRKTDGTDTQYF; cdr3_nt: TGTGCCACCTCCCGTAAGACAGACGGCACAGATACGCAGTATTTT; clone_size: NA; d_call: NA; j_call: TRBJ2-3; v_call: TRBV28
cdr3_aa: CASSLRGSGGADNEQFF; cdr3_nt: TGTGCCAGCAGCCTCCGGGGTAGCGGGGGGGCAGACAATGAGCAGTTCTTC; clone_size: NA; d_call: TRBD2; j_call: TRBJ2-1; v_call: TRBV11-2
cdr3_aa: CASSPETSLYF; cdr3_nt: TGTGCCAGCAGCCCCGAGACTAGCTTGTACTTC; clone_size: NA; d_call: TRBD2; j_call: TRBJ2-7; v_call: TRBV7-9
cdr3_aa: CASRSVGGSEQYF; cdr3_nt: TGTGCCAGCAGGTCCGTAGGGGGAAGCGAGCAGTACTTC; clone_size: NA; d_call: NA; j_call: TRBJ2-7; v_call: TRBV12-3/TRBV12-4
cdr3_aa: CASSLKALDTQYF; cdr3_nt: TGTGCCAGCAGCTTGAAAGCTTTAGATACGCAGTATTTT; clone_size: NA; d_call: NA; j_call: TRBJ2-3; v_call: TRBV5-6
cdr3_aa: CASSRYGQGHGYTF; cdr3_nt: TGTGCCAGCAGCCGGTACGGACAGGGTCACGGCTACACCTTC; clone_size: NA; d_call: TRBD1; j_call: TRBJ1-2; v_call: TRBV5-6
cdr3_aa: CASSLRGHPKSYNEQFF; cdr3_nt: TGTGCCAGCAGCCTACGCGGGCACCCGAAGTCCTACAATGAGCAGTTCTTC; clone_size: NA; d_call: NA; j_call: TRBJ2-1; v_call: TRBV3-1/TRBV3-2
cdr3_aa: CASSQSSRGNSNQPQHF; cdr3_nt: TGCGCCAGCAGTCAATCGTCCAGGGGGAATAGCAATCAGCCCCAGCATTTT; clone_size: few; d_call: TRBD1; j_call: TRBJ1-5; v_call: TRBV23-1
cdr3_aa: CASTPAYEQYF; cdr3_nt: TGTGCCAGCACCCCCGCCTACGAGCAGTACTTC; clone_size: NA; d_call: NA; j_call: TRBJ2-7; v_call: TRBV7-2
cdr3_aa: CASSFTGQYNSPLHF; cdr3_nt: TGCGCCAGCAGCTTTACGGGACAGTATAATTCACCCCTCCACTTT; clone_size: few; d_call: TRBD1; j_call: TRBJ1-6; v_call: TRBV5-1
cdr3_aa: CASRGQGDSPLHF; cdr3_nt: TGTGCCAGCAGGGGACAGGGGGACTCACCCCTCCACTTT; clone_size: few; d_call: TRBD1; j_call: TRBJ1-6; v_call: TRBV12-3/TRBV12-4
cdr3_aa: CASSLGTGGVEQYF; cdr3_nt: TGTGCCAGCAGTCTCGGGACAGGGGGCGTCGAGCAGTACTTC; clone_size: few; d_call: TRBD1; j_call: TRBJ2-7; v_call: TRBV6-5
cdr3_aa: CASSIAVGDFYGYTF; cdr3_nt: TGTGCCAGTAGTATAGCGGTTGGGGACTTCTATGGCTACACCTTC; clone_size: few; d_call: NA; j_call: TRBJ1-2; v_call: TRBV19
cdr3_aa: CASSITSGNTGELFF; cdr3_nt: TGCGCCAGCAGCATCACTAGCGGGAACACCGGGGAGCTGTTTTTT; clone_size: NA; d_call: TRBD2; j_call: TRBJ2-2; v_call: TRBV5-1
cdr3_aa: CASSPTGTSQPQHF; cdr3_nt: TGTGCCAGCAGCCCTACAGGGACAAGCCAGCCCCAGCATTTT; clone_size: NA; d_call: NA; j_call: TRBJ1-5; v_call: TRBV28
cdr3_aa: CASSLGLAGRLTYEQYF; cdr3_nt: TGTGCCAGCAGTTTAGGACTAGCGGGAAGACTAACCTACGAGCAGTACTTC; clone_size: NA; d_call: TRBD2; j_call: TRBJ2-7; v_call: TRBV28
cdr3_aa: CASSLTTGGQPQHF; cdr3_nt: TGTGCCAGCAGTTTGACGACAGGGGGTCAGCCCCAGCATTTT; clone_size: NA; d_call: TRBD1; j_call: TRBJ1-5; v_call: TRBV7-2
cdr3_aa: CASSLGWGGQETQYF; cdr3_nt: TGCGCCAGCAGCTTGGGGTGGGGGGGCCAAGAGACCCAGTACTTC; clone_size: NA; d_call: TRBD2; j_call: TRBJ2-5; v_call: TRBV5-1
cdr3_aa: CASSSPTGNNEKLFF; cdr3_nt: TGTGCCAGCAGCTCCCCCACAGGGAATAATGAAAAACTGTTTTTT; clone_size: once; d_call: NA; j_call: TRBJ1-4; v_call: TRBV28
cdr3_aa: CASSDGRGYAGYTF; cdr3_nt: TGTGCCAGCAGTGACGGCAGGGGGTATGCTGGCTACACCTTC; clone_size: NA; d_call: TRBD1; j_call: TRBJ1-2; v_call: TRBV2
cdr3_aa: CAWNRMGEKLFF; cdr3_nt: TGTGCCTGGAACAGGATGGGCGAAAAACTGTTTTTT; clone_size: NA; d_call: NA; j_call: TRBJ1-4; v_call: TRBV30
cdr3_aa: CASSRALGQQETQYF; cdr3_nt: TGTGCCAGCAGCCGCGCCCTGGGACAGCAAGAGACCCAGTACTTC; clone_size: NA; d_call: TRBD1; j_call: TRBJ2-5; v_call: TRBV5-4
cdr3_aa: CATSRDRVWEGFNEKLFF; cdr3_nt: TGTGCCACCAGCAGAGATAGGGTTTGGGAGGGGTTCAATGAAAAACTGTTTTTT; clone_size: NA; d_call: NA; j_call: TRBJ1-4; v_call: TRBV15
cdr3_aa: CASSRDRAYNEQFF; cdr3_nt: TGTGCCAGCAGCCGGGACAGGGCTTACAATGAGCAGTTCTTC; clone_size: NA; d_call: TRBD1; j_call: TRBJ2-1; v_call: TRBV7-2
cdr3_aa: CASSLGQAMNTGELFF; cdr3_nt: TGCGCCAGCAGCTTGGGACAGGCTATGAACACCGGGGAGCTGTTTTTT; clone_size: NA; d_call: NA; j_call: TRBJ2-2; v_call: TRBV5-1
cdr3_aa: CASSSGGQGTSPLHF; cdr3_nt: TGCGCCAGCAGCTCAGGGGGCCAGGGTACTTCACCCCTCCACTTT; clone_size: NA; d_call: TRBD1; j_call: TRBJ1-6; v_call: TRBV5-1
cdr3_aa: CAISKPTGEDYEQYF; cdr3_nt: TGTGCCATCAGTAAACCGACAGGGGAAGACTACGAGCAGTACTTC; clone_size: NA; d_call: TRBD1; j_call: TRBJ2-7; v_call: TRBV10-3
cdr3_aa: CASSYDRETPLHF; cdr3_nt: TGTGCCAGCAGTTACGACAGGGAGACACCCCTCCACTTT; clone_size: NA; d_call: TRBD1; j_call: TRBJ1-6; v_call: TRBV6-2/TRBV6-3
cdr3_aa: CASSFQGRSEKLFF; cdr3_nt: TGTGCCAGCAGTTTTCAGGGGCGGAGTGAAAAACTGTTTTTT; clone_size: NA; d_call: NA; j_call: TRBJ1-4; v_call: TRBV28
cdr3_aa: CASSYLSGGANEQFF; cdr3_nt: TGTGCCAGCAGTTACCTTAGCGGGGGGGCCAATGAGCAGTTCTTC; clone_size: NA; d_call: TRBD2; j_call: TRBJ2-1; v_call: TRBV6-2/TRBV6-3
cdr3_aa: CASSFQASGNTIYF; cdr3_nt: TGTGCCAGCAGCTTCCAGGCCTCTGGAAACACCATATATTTT; clone_size: NA; d_call: NA; j_call: TRBJ1-3; v_call: TRBV11-1
cdr3_aa: CASSPGQGESPLHF; cdr3_nt: TGCGCCAGCAGCCCGGGACAGGGGGAATCACCCCTCCACTTT; clone_size: NA; d_call: TRBD1; j_call: TRBJ1-6; v_call: TRBV5-1
cdr3_aa: CASRLDRGDNSPLHF; cdr3_nt: TGTGCCAGCCGGCTTGACAGGGGAGATAATTCACCCCTCCACTTT; clone_size: few; d_call: TRBD1; j_call: TRBJ1-6; v_call: TRBV7-2
cdr3_aa: CATGVSSYNEQFF; cdr3_nt: TGCGCCACCGGGGTCTCCTCCTACAATGAGCAGTTCTTC; clone_size: NA; d_call: NA; j_call: TRBJ2-1; v_call: TRBV10-1
cdr3_aa: CASMPGGRTYNEQFF; cdr3_nt: TGTGCCAGTATGCCAGGGGGCCGGACCTACAATGAGCAGTTCTTC; clone_size: few; d_call: TRBD1; j_call: TRBJ2-1; v_call: TRBV19
cdr3_aa: CTRGGYGNTIYF; cdr3_nt: TGCACCAGAGGAGGGTATGGAAACACCATATATTTT; clone_size: NA; d_call: NA; j_call: TRBJ1-3; v_call: TRBV29-1